This entry lists 9 T cell receptor beta chains sequenced from one sample in a study of T cells in Graves' hyperthyroidism and ophthalmopathy (dated by TCRdb to 2018 to 2020). Receptors were amplified or captured by multiplex PCR. The data were produced on an Illumina HiSeq 2000. The TCR beta CDR3 regions were amplified from RNA transcripts. The first round of RT-PCR for the TCR CDR3 was performed with the HTBI primer set and the Qiagen OneStep RT-PCR kit. TCRdb ran its own pipeline on the public reads, namely fastp trimming at Q25 and MiXCR clone calling, and kept in-frame beta chains. CDR3 protein sequences are deduplicated, and each keeps its most common genes and DNA. Across this sample there are hundreds of thousands of distinct CDR3 sequences, with roughly 17% seen only once. More than 15% of the sample is taken by the ten largest. Specimen: blood. These receptors all stem from a woman under 30 with Graves' hyperthyroidism.

This clonotype was seen at least ten times. This sequence joins TRBV2 and TRBJ2-3, with D possibly being TRBD1 (5 bases). Germline V gene lookup returns CDR1 SNHLY and CDR2 FYNNEI. V lost 2 bases, J lost 0 bases, and 9 bases lay in between. The CDR3 is 15 residues long. CDR3 sequence reads: CASSERRGSTDTQYF. CDR3 nucleotides: TGTGCCAGCAGTGAACGAAGGGGCAGCACAGATACGCAGTATTTT.

The CDR3 loop reads CASSPKAGDSGNTIYF. CDR3 bases: TGTGCCAGCTCACCAAAAGCGGGGGACTCTGGAAACACCATATATTTT. This chain connects TRBV18 to TRBJ1-3; tentative D call: TRBD1 (5 bases). Germline assignment: CDR1 KGHSH and CDR2 LQKENI. The CDR3 is made up of 16 amino acids. The V gene lost 2 bases and the J gene lost 0 bases, with 11 bases spanning the gap.

This clonotype appeared many times. The chain has TRBV6-2 or TRBV6-3 and TRBJ1-5; D gene uncertain. Trimming cost V 7 bases and J 1 base, with 11 bases left between them. The CDR3 loop spans 14 amino acids. Germline V gene lookup returns CDR1 MNHEY and CDR2 SVGEGT. The CDR3 nucleotides are TGTGCCAGCACCGACTGGAGGAGCAATCAGCCCCAGCATTTT. Protein: CASTDWRSNQPQHF.

This clonotype appeared a few times. The gene calls are TRBV6-1 and TRBJ2-3; D unresolved. The CDR3 extends over 16 amino acids. The germline V gene encodes CDR1 MNHNS and CDR2 SASEGT. V was cut by 0 bases and J by 6 bases, with 16 bases left in between. CDR3 loop: CASSEAIGPPMDTQYF. In DNA, the CDR3 is TGTGCCAGCAGTGAAGCTATCGGGCCCCCTATGGATACGCAGTATTTT.

This clonotype showed up many times. The genes are TRBV7-2 and TRBJ1-2, with 11 positions matching TRBD1. CDR1 and CDR2 (germline): SGHTA, FQGNSA. CDR3 length: 15 residues. Trimming cost V 2 bases and J 7 bases; bases outside gene matches: 6. The CDR3: CASSLSGQGARGYTF. DNA of the CDR3: TGTGCCAGCAGCTTATCCGGACAGGGGGCGCGTGGCTACACCTTC.

This clonotype was recorded many times. This chain links TRBV6-5 with TRBJ2-1; a weak D match, TRBD1 (6 bases). This CDR3 contains 16 residues. The V end was cut by 2 bases, the J end by 5 bases, with 16 bases between. Germline CDR1 MNHEY, CDR2 SVGAGI. The CDR3: CASSYGDNLGHNEQFF. Here the CDR3 DNA reads TGTGCCAGCAGTTACGGGGACAACTTGGGACACAATGAGCAGTTCTTC.

The sample holds many counts of this clonotype. The chain uses TRBV10-3 and TRBJ1-5; D is uncertain. This CDR3 comprises 13 residues. Germline loops: CDR1 ENHRY, CDR2 SYGVKD. V was clipped by 10 bases and J by 6 bases, with 16 bases between them. The CDR3 loop reads CATLSMEGQPQHF. CDR3 sequence (DNA): TGTGCCACGCTGTCTATGGAAGGTCAGCCCCAGCATTTT.

J is TRBJ2-7 and V is TRBV18; possibly TRBD1 for D (8 bases). The CDR3 has 18 amino acids. Trimming took off 1 base at V and 3 bases at J, with 22 bases between the two ends. Germline V gene data show CDR1 as KGHSH and CDR2 as LQKENI. This chain's CDR3 is CASSPLGQGTGGSYEQYF. The CDR3 region has the DNA TGTGCCAGCTCACCACTTGGACAGGGCACGGGCGGGAGCTACGAGCAGTACTTC.

This clonotype was detected only a few times. The chain combines TRBV24-1 with TRBJ2-5, with a possible D match to TRBD2 (7 bases). CDR3 length: 14 residues. CDR1 and CDR2 from the germline V gene are KGHDR and SFDVKD. V lost 1 base to trimming and J lost 5 bases, with 10 bases between them. The CDR3 DNA follows: TGTGCCACCAGTGATTTTAGGGGGGGTGAGACCCAGTACTTC. As protein: CATSDFRGGETQYF.